A single sample is the source of the 3 T cell receptor beta chains below, sequenced in a study of cytomegalovirus exposure and HLA in healthy donors. Researchers ran the PCR with 60 Vbeta and 13 Jbeta primers. Repertoires were generated with immunoSEQ multiplex PCR, while TCRdb's copy carries only in-frame clones and drops some. This table holds about 100,000 clones, 65% to 85% found once. The sequenced sample consisted of PBMCs. The receptors here all came from a man aged 40-55 years in good health and CMV-seropositive.

This clone was seen a few times. The genes are TRBV28 and TRBJ2-1; D is unclear. The germline CDR1 and CDR2 sequences are MDHEN and SYDVKM. V lost 2 bases to trimming and J lost 0 bases, with 8 bases between them. CDR3 size: 15 residues. The CDR3 DNA sequence: TGTGCCAGCAGTTTAGGCGGTAGCTCCTACAATGAGCAGTTCTTC. This sequence encodes CASSLGGSSYNEQFF.

The chain has TRBV19 and TRBJ2-3; TRBD2 matches 8 bases. The CDR3 runs 13 residues. Trimming took 7 bases from V and 3 from J; bases not matched to a gene: 3. CDR1 is LNHDA, CDR2 SQIVND, per germline (reference sequence). The DNA of the CDR3 is TGTGCCAGTAATCGGGGGGGAACAGATACGCAGTATTTT. Translation: CASNRGGTDTQYF.

This clone has a single count. This chain links TRBV2 with TRBJ1-1, with D possibly TRBD1 on 5 matching bases. With 8 bases removed from V and 6 bases from J, the gap between germline ends came to 13 bases. Germline V gives CDR1 SNHLY, CDR2 FYNNEI. This CDR3 contains 12 residues. The CDR3, as DNA: TGTGCCAGCGTGGAGGGACTCGCTGAAGCTTTCTTT. Translating it yields CASVEGLAEAFF. The full variable domain, in which reference TRBV2 and TRBJ1-1 provide the parts outside the CDR3, is EPEVTQTPSHQVTQMGQEVILRCVPISNHLYFYWYRQILGQKVEFLVSFYNNEISEKSEIFDDQFSVERPDGSNFTLKIRSTKLEDSAMYFCASVEGLAEAFFGQGTRLTVV.